This is a list of T cell receptor beta chains from one sample in a study of PD-1 blockade in classical Hodgkin lymphoma. Data came from immunoSEQ multiplex PCR; TCRdb stores just in-frame clones and leaves some out. Here the sample spans 75,000 to 100,000 clones, about 92% being singletons. The sample in question was peripheral blood mononuclear cells (PBMCs), obtained before the fourth cycle of nivolumab. The receptor source for this set is a human donor with classical Hodgkin lymphoma. The CDR3 runs from the conserved cysteine through the conserved F or W. Each record gives: clone size, V gene, D gene, J gene, CDR3 DNA, CDR3 protein. D genes are given only for firm matches. Clone size is shown for a subset of rows, as once, few, many or a class of expanded clone.

clone_size: once; v_call: TRBV30; d_call: NA; j_call: TRBJ2-5; cdr3_nt: TGTGCCCGATCAGACCGGGGAGAGACCCAGTACTTC; cdr3_aa: CARSDRGETQYF
clone_size: NA; v_call: TRBV14; d_call: NA; j_call: TRBJ2-7; cdr3_nt: TGTGCCAGCAGCCGCCAATCCTACGAGCAGTACTTC; cdr3_aa: CASSRQSYEQYF
clone_size: NA; v_call: TRBV5-8; d_call: TRBD2; j_call: TRBJ2-7; cdr3_nt: TGTGCCAGCAGCCTGGGAGGGAGAGCCGAGCAGTACTTC; cdr3_aa: CASSLGGRAEQYF
clone_size: NA; v_call: TRBV20-1; d_call: NA; j_call: TRBJ1-2; cdr3_nt: TGCAGTGCTAGTATGGGGGGGCCCTTAGTATTC; cdr3_aa: CSASMGGPLVF
clone_size: once; v_call: TRBV9; d_call: NA; j_call: TRBJ1-1; cdr3_nt: TGTGCCAGCAGCCCGAAGTCGGGCTTTTACACTGAAGCTTTCTTT; cdr3_aa: CASSPKSGFYTEAFF
clone_size: NA; v_call: TRBV5-1; d_call: TRBD1; j_call: TRBJ2-2; cdr3_nt: TGCGCCAGCAGCTTGGACAGGGGGGCGAACACCGGGGAGCTGTTTTTT; cdr3_aa: CASSLDRGANTGELFF
clone_size: NA; v_call: TRBV2; d_call: TRBD2; j_call: TRBJ2-2; cdr3_nt: TGTGCCAGCAGTGTTGGGACTAGCATCGGGGAGCTGTTTTTT; cdr3_aa: CASSVGTSIGELFF
clone_size: NA; v_call: TRBV21-1; d_call: NA; j_call: TRBJ2-7; cdr3_nt: TGTGCCAGCAGCAAATCCGAGCGGGGGGGGCGCGACCGCTCGGGGGTCTACGAGCAGTACTTC; cdr3_aa: CASSKSERGGRDRSGVYEQYF
clone_size: NA; v_call: TRBV28; d_call: NA; j_call: TRBJ1-4; cdr3_nt: TGTGCCAGCAGTCGGTTCGAAAAACTGTTTTTT; cdr3_aa: CASSRFEKLFF
clone_size: NA; v_call: TRBV7-9; d_call: TRBD1; j_call: TRBJ1-1; cdr3_nt: TGTGCCAGCAGCTTAGGGACAGGGGGCGCGGACACTGAAGCTTTCTTT; cdr3_aa: CASSLGTGGADTEAFF
clone_size: NA; v_call: TRBV19; d_call: NA; j_call: TRBJ2-1; cdr3_nt: TGTGCCAGTATCAACGACGCCGATGAGCAGTTCTTC; cdr3_aa: CASINDADEQFF
clone_size: NA; v_call: TRBV6-6; d_call: NA; j_call: TRBJ1-1; cdr3_nt: TGTGCCAGCAGTTACGAGGGGTGGAAGACTGAAGCTTTCTTT; cdr3_aa: CASSYEGWKTEAFF
clone_size: NA; v_call: TRBV5-5; d_call: NA; j_call: TRBJ1-1; cdr3_nt: TGTGCCAGCAGCTTGCATGGGGGGCGGACTGAAGCTTTCTTT; cdr3_aa: CASSLHGGRTEAFF
clone_size: NA; v_call: TRBV5-1; d_call: NA; j_call: TRBJ1-2; cdr3_nt: TGCGCCAGCAGCCCTACAGCGGGCTATGGCTACACCTTC; cdr3_aa: CASSPTAGYGYTF
clone_size: NA; v_call: TRBV7-8; d_call: TRBD1; j_call: TRBJ2-6; cdr3_nt: TGTGCCAGCAGCTTAGGGGGAACAGGGGGCACTGGGGCCAACGTCCTGACTTTC; cdr3_aa: CASSLGGTGGTGANVLTF
clone_size: NA; v_call: TRBV30; d_call: TRBD1; j_call: TRBJ2-2; cdr3_nt: TGTGCCTGGAGCATGGGAGGACAGGGGGCCGCCGGGGAGCTGTTTTTT; cdr3_aa: CAWSMGGQGAAGELFF
clone_size: NA; v_call: TRBV29-1; d_call: NA; j_call: TRBJ2-2; cdr3_nt: TGCAGCGTTGCGGGAACCTCCACCGGGGAGCTGTTTTTT; cdr3_aa: CSVAGTSTGELFF
clone_size: few; v_call: TRBV2; d_call: NA; j_call: TRBJ1-2; cdr3_nt: TGTGCCAGCAGTGTTCAAGGGTTGGATGGCTACACCTTC; cdr3_aa: CASSVQGLDGYTF